The 26 T cell receptor beta chains below all came from one sample that was sequenced in a study of CD8 T cells in Susac syndrome. Random hexamers were used to reverse transcribe roughly 0.45 to 1 ug of RNA. MiXCR was run by TCRdb on the immunoSEQ multiplex PCR reads, yielding one entry per CDR3 protein. The sample has some 220,000 distinct CDR3 sequences, approximately 95% seen once. Sequenced material: CD4+ T cells from PBMCs. These receptors came from a human donor with multiple sclerosis.

This chain connects TRBV5-4 to TRBJ1-4; 8 nucleotides agree with TRBD1. CDR3 length equals 15 residues. In germline, CDR1 is SGHNT, CDR2 YYREEE (reference sequence). The ends lost 4 bases at V and 8 bases at J; junction bases unmatched: 10. The CDR3 loop is CASSPGQGRKEKLFF. The CDR3, as DNA: TGTGCCAGCAGCCCAGGACAGGGACGTAAGGAAAAACTGTTTTTT.

V and J are TRBV28 and TRBJ2-5, with 9 nucleotides matching TRBD2. V gave up 3 bases and J gave up 5 bases; unmatched junction bases: 7. CDR3 length equals 15 residues. The germline V gene has CDR1 MDHEN and CDR2 SYDVKM. In DNA, the CDR3 is TGTGCCAGCAGTTTTAGGCTAGCGGGACATGAGACCCAGTACTTC. This sequence encodes CASSFRLAGHETQYF.

The chain combines TRBV27 with TRBJ2-5; no reliable D call. V was pared by 3 bases and J by 4 bases, with 6 bases between. This CDR3 is built from 12 residues. Germline-derived CDR1 and CDR2 are MNHEY and SMNVEV (reference sequence). The CDR3 nucleotides are TGTGCCAGCAGTTTCAATCGAGAGACCCAGTACTTC. It translates to CASSFNRETQYF.

This chain connects TRBV28 to TRBJ2-5, with 10 bases identical to TRBD1. V trimming: 6 bases; J trimming: 4 bases; junction bases outside the gene matches: 11. This CDR3 region has 16 residues. CDR1 and CDR2 from the germline V gene are MDHEN and SYDVKM. The CDR3 loop reads CASSSHGTGDRETQYF. In nucleotides, the CDR3 is TGTGCCAGCAGCTCCCACGGGACAGGGGATAGAGAGACCCAGTACTTC.

V usage is TRBV4-2 and J usage is TRBJ2-7, with 9 bases fitting TRBD1. Germline loops: CDR1 LGHNA, CDR2 YNFKEQ. The CDR3 contains 15 residues. The J segment lost 2 bases and the V segment lost 1 base, leaving 3 bases of the junction unmatched. The CDR3 region is CASSQAGTGTYEQYF. As DNA, the CDR3 is TGTGCCAGCAGCCAAGCGGGGACAGGGACCTACGAGCAGTACTTC.

The chain joins TRBV27 to TRBJ2-7; 8 bases are a match to TRBD1. The CDR3 is 15 amino acids. Trimming removed 0 bases from V and 6 bases from J; junction bases left unmatched: 7. Looked up from germline, CDR1 is MNHEY and CDR2 is SMNVEV (reference sequence). Here the CDR3 DNA reads TGTGCCAGCAGTTTATCGGGACAGGAAGGTCTCGAGCAGTACTTC. Protein: CASSLSGQEGLEQYF.

The rearrangement joins TRBV11-2 to TRBJ1-6, with a possible D match to TRBD1 (6 bases). The ends were cut back, 1 base at V and 8 bases at J, with 12 bases in the middle. The V gene's germline CDR1 is SGHAT and CDR2 FQNNGV. This CDR3 region has 15 residues. Here the CDR3 reads CASSLGVRGDSPLHF. The DNA for the CDR3 is TGTGCCAGCAGCTTAGGGGTCAGGGGTGATTCACCCCTCCACTTT.

The chain recombines TRBV20-1 with TRBJ2-1; D possibly corresponds to TRBD1 (6 bases). The CDR3 is made up of 16 amino acids. Trimming stripped 0 bases from V and 3 bases from J, with 15 bases between. Germline V gene lookup returns CDR1 DFQATT and CDR2 SNEGSKA (reference sequence). In nucleotides, the CDR3 is TGCAGTGCTAGAGACCCTTCCGGGACATACTACAATGAGCAGTTCTTC. This translates into CSARDPSGTYYNEQFF.

The CDR3 DNA is TGTGCCAGCAGTTTGGTTGGGGGGACGGATGGCTACACCTTC. Translation gives CASSLVGGTDGYTF. The chain employs TRBV12-3 or TRBV12-4 and TRBJ1-2, with a possible D match to TRBD1 (5 bases). The V end lost 3 bases, the J end lost 6 bases, and 14 bases lay between the germline ends. This CDR3 spans 14 amino acids.

The V and J genes are TRBV9 and TRBJ1-4, with TRBD1 as a possible D gene (5 bases). Trimming cost V 0 bases and J 7 bases, with 13 bases left between them. Germline assignment: CDR1 SGDLS and CDR2 YYNGEE. There are 15 residues in the CDR3. Here the CDR3 DNA reads TGTGCCAGCAGCGTAGCCGAGGGGTTTCGTGAAAAACTGTTTTTT. Protein: CASSVAEGFREKLFF.

The chain employs TRBV27 and TRBJ2-1; 13 nucleotides line up with TRBD2. There are 17 residues in the CDR3. Trimming at V came to 4 bases and at J to 9 bases, leaving 12 bases not matched to a gene. The V gene's germline CDR1 is MNHEY and CDR2 SMNVEV (reference sequence). The CDR3: CASSSRLTSGREGEQFF. CDR3 coding DNA: TGTGCCAGCAGTTCCCGCCTCACTAGCGGGAGGGAGGGTGAGCAGTTCTTC.

V and J are TRBV20-1 and TRBJ1-5; no clear D. With 2 bases removed from V and 0 bases from J, the gap between germline ends came to 11 bases. This CDR3 is built from 15 residues. Looked up from germline, CDR1 is DFQATT and CDR2 is SNEGSKA (reference sequence). The CDR3 loop is CSARLGRYSNQPQHF. The CDR3 DNA is TGCAGTGCTAGACTCGGGAGGTATAGCAATCAGCCCCAGCATTTT.

This clonotype appeared a single time. This chain connects TRBV2 to TRBJ2-7, with D perhaps matching TRBD1 (6 bases). The germline V and J ends were trimmed by 2 bases and 1 base, with 18 bases remaining between them. CDR3 length: 17 residues. Germline CDR1 SNHLY, CDR2 FYNNEI. The CDR3 DNA reads TGTGCCAGCAGTGAACCCCGGCAGGGGTGGGTATCCTACGAGCAGTACTTC. It specifies CASSEPRQGWVSYEQYF.

This chain uses TRBV10-3 with TRBJ1-2; D is uncertain. The CDR3 covers 11 residues. Trimming shortened V by 4 bases and J by 5 bases, and 5 bases separated the two germline ends. CDR1 ENHRY and CDR2 SYGVKD come from the germline V gene. DNA of the CDR3: TGTGCCATCAGTGGGGGATATGGCTACACCTTC. This codes for CAISGGYGYTF.

A few counts support this clonotype. The chain is built from TRBV27 and TRBJ2-7; D is perhaps TRBD1 or TRBD2 (5 bases each). The CDR3 length is 15 residues. Trimming took off 4 bases at V and 2 bases at J, with 15 bases between the two ends. CDR1 is MNHEY, CDR2 SMNVEV, per germline (reference sequence). CDR3 loop: CASSSHRDGTYEQYF. DNA for the CDR3: TGTGCCAGCAGTTCCCACCGGGACGGGACCTACGAGCAGTACTTC.

This chain joins TRBV5-1 and TRBJ1-6, with D possibly matching TRBD1 (5 bases). Germline assignment: CDR1 SGHRS and CDR2 YFSETQ. Trimming stripped 0 bases from V and 10 bases from J, with 20 bases between. This CDR3 spans 17 amino acids. CDR3 loop: CASSLALGLFGDSPLHF. CDR3 nucleotide sequence: TGCGCCAGCAGCTTGGCCTTAGGACTCTTCGGGGACTCACCCCTCCACTTT.

This rearrangement joins TRBV3-1 to TRBJ2-7, with D possibly being TRBD1 (6 bases). The germline gives CDR1 LGHDT, CDR2 YNNKEL (reference sequence). The CDR3 totals 16 residues. Trimming left V 1 base short and J 2 bases short, with 15 bases between. This chain's CDR3 is CASSQVLQGKTYEQYF. The CDR3 region has the DNA TGTGCCAGCAGCCAAGTTCTGCAGGGGAAGACCTACGAGCAGTACTTC.

The chain employs TRBV28 and TRBJ1-6; D not certain. This CDR3 contains 14 residues. Trimming removed 5 bases from V and 10 bases from J, with 15 bases in between. Germline loops: CDR1 MDHEN, CDR2 SYDVKM. CDR3 loop: CASSTPDGVSPLHF. In DNA form, the CDR3 reads TGTGCCAGCAGTACCCCGGACGGCGTGTCACCCCTCCACTTT. Using reference TRBV28 and TRBJ1-6 for the parts outside the CDR3, the full variable domain is DVKVTQSSRYLVKRTGEKVFLECVQDMDHENMFWYRQDPGLGLRLIYFSYDVKMKEKGDIPEGYSVSREKKERFSLILESASTNQTSMYLCASSTPDGVSPLHFGNGTRLTVT.

The rearrangement joins TRBV29-1 to TRBJ2-5, with 7 nucleotides matching TRBD1. The trim removed 7 bases at V and 4 bases at J, leaving 3 bases unmatched. The CDR3 covers 11 residues. Germline loops: CDR1 SQVTM, CDR2 ANQGSEA. As DNA, the CDR3 is TGCAGCGCATGGACAGGAGAGACCCAGTACTTC. It is translated as CSAWTGETQYF.

The chain recombines TRBV20-1 with TRBJ2-7; 7 bases map to TRBD1. The CDR3 totals 13 residues. CDR1 is DFQATT and CDR2 is SNEGSKA in the germline V gene (reference sequence). After removal of 6 bases from V and 7 bases from J, the junction contained 12 bases not matched to a gene. The CDR3 bases are TGCAGTGCACTCCAACGGACAGGAACTGAGCAGTACTTC. Protein product: CSALQRTGTEQYF.

The chain couples TRBV20-1 to TRBJ2-7; D remains ambiguous. CDR3 length: 14 amino acids. The germline gives CDR1 DFQATT, CDR2 SNEGSKA (reference sequence). V was trimmed by 0 bases and J by 5 bases, leaving 14 bases between them. DNA for the CDR3: TGCAGTGCTAGAGACCCTCGGGTCACGAACGAGCAGTACTTC. Its translation is CSARDPRVTNEQYF.

The J gene is TRBJ2-5, the V gene TRBV20-1, with 7 bases identical to TRBD1. CDR3 length equals 16 residues. Germline V gives CDR1 DFQATT, CDR2 SNEGSKA (reference sequence). V shed 3 bases, J shed 2 bases, and the junction held 12 bases outside the gene matches. DNA of the CDR3: TGCAGTGCTAGCCTACTCAACAGGGGACGGCAAGAGACCCAGTACTTC. Protein: CSASLLNRGRQETQYF.

This chain joins TRBV12-5 and TRBJ2-5; no clear D. V lost 2 bases and J 13 bases, leaving 11 bases between the germline ends. The germline V gene encodes CDR1 LGHNT and CDR2 FRNRAP. The CDR3 sequence is 11 residues long. The DNA of the CDR3 is TGTGCTAGTGGTTTGACACATCCCCGGTACTTC. As protein: CASGLTHPRYF.

This sequence joins TRBV28 and TRBJ2-7, with 13 bases that match TRBD2. This CDR3 contains 15 residues. Germline CDR1 and CDR2: MDHEN and SYDVKM. The junction had 6 bases not matched to a gene; V was cut back by 4 bases and J by 6 bases. The CDR3, as DNA: TGTGCCAGCAGTTCCCCGGGACTAGCGGGAAGCGAGCAGTACTTC. Translating gives CASSSPGLAGSEQYF.

The rearrangement links TRBV3-1 to TRBJ2-7, with 12 bases matching TRBD2. CDR3 size: 19 residues. Per germline, CDR1 LGHDT and CDR2 YNNKEL (reference sequence). Trimming removed 2 bases from V and 7 bases from J; junction bases left unmatched: 18. The CDR3 DNA is TGTGCCAGCAGCCAACGTATGGCTAGCGGGAGGGCCTTTCAAAAAGAGCAGTACTTC. Protein: CASSQRMASGRAFQKEQYF.

V usage is TRBV6-2 or TRBV6-3 and J usage is TRBJ2-7; D might be TRBD1 (6 bases). V dropped 4 bases and J dropped 0 bases, with 10 bases sitting between them. The CDR3 is 14 residues long. The germline V gene encodes CDR1 MNHEY and CDR2 SVGEGT. CDR3 in amino acids: CASSWTASSYEQYF. The DNA of the CDR3 is TGTGCCAGCAGTTGGACAGCGAGCTCCTACGAGCAGTACTTC.